This T cell receptor beta chain stems from a study of PD-1 blockade in classical Hodgkin lymphoma. This clone appeared once. No antigen is known for it. Whole-study findings and limits: The repertoire differences lack a defined cause, possibly disease activity or prior therapy. Newly diagnosed patients reportedly trailed healthy donors in baseline TCR diversity.

Time point defined: newly diagnosed, previously untreated cHL patient sample. Using immunoSEQ multiplex PCR, the repertoire was profiled, and TCRdb retains in-frame clones only, with some absent. Altogether 15,000 to 20,000 clones are present, around nine tenths being singletons, with the ten largest covering 6.9%. The sequenced sample consisted of peripheral blood mononuclear cells (PBMCs). The receptor was derived from a human donor with classical Hodgkin lymphoma.

For the CDR3, the DNA is TGCGCCAGCAGCCAGACGAACAGGGACTTCGGCTACACCTTC. Its translation: CASSQTNRDFGYTF. This chain uses TRBV4-1 with TRBJ1-2; D is possibly TRBD1 (6 bases). The CDR3 extends over 14 amino acids. Germline CDR1 and CDR2: MGHRA and YSYEKL. The germline V and J ends were trimmed by 3 bases and 8 bases, with 16 bases remaining between them.